This record covers a single T cell receptor beta chain. Deletions cut 2 bases from V and 2 bases from J, with 13 bases between. Per germline, CDR1 SGHAT and CDR2 FQNNGV. The CDR3 runs to 15 residues. Clones were read by immunoSEQ multiplex PCR, and TCRdb kept only the in-frame ones, dropping some. Of 150,000 to 200,000 clones in the sample, roughly 80% were seen once. The sample is drawn from a study of blood T cell repertoires in COVID-19. Study as a whole: The samples span acute and convalescent COVID-19 from the United States, Italy and Spain. Sample material is recorded as cDNA or gDNA derived from T cells, B-cell-depleted T cells, or PBMCs.

The source is a man aged 70-80 years with acute or convalescent COVID-19. The sample taken for sequencing was peripheral blood. This rearrangement joins TRBV11-2 to TRBJ2-7; a weak D match, TRBD2 (5 bases). CDR3 sequence: CASSLIPGFTYEQYF. DNA for the CDR3: TGTGCCAGCAGCTTAATCCCGGGGTTCACCTACGAGCAGTACTTC. Looking up the rest from reference TRBV11-2 and TRBJ2-7 gives the full variable domain: EAGVAQSPRYKIIEKRQSVAFWCNPISGHATLYWYQQILGQGPKLLIQFQNNGVVDDSQLPKDRFSAERLKGVDSTLKIQPAKLEDSAVYLCASSLIPGFTYEQYFGPGTRLTVT.